These T cell receptor beta chains were read from a single sample in a study of blood T cell repertoires in COVID-19. Method: immunoSEQ multiplex PCR; TCRdb's copy keeps in-frame clones and lacks some. The table records approximately 300,000 clones, about 83% of them present only once. The specimen sequenced was peripheral blood. Every receptor here comes from a woman aged 45-65 years with acute or convalescent COVID-19. The CDR3 runs from the conserved cysteine through the conserved F or W. D genes are given only for firm matches. Clone sizes are given selectively: once, few, many, or a class where the clone is expanded.

clone_size	j_call	d_call	v_call	cdr3_aa	cdr3_nt
.	TRBJ1-5	.	TRBV24-1	CATSAWGGNQPQHF	TGTGCCACCAGTGCATGGGGGGGCAATCAGCCCCAGCATTTT
.	TRBJ1-5	.	TRBV28	CASSLVAGGNQPQHF	TGTGCCAGCAGTTTAGTCGCAGGGGGCAATCAGCCCCAGCATTTT
once	TRBJ1-3	.	TRBV19	CASSISGIMPGNTIYF	TGTGCCAGTAGTATATCAGGGATAATGCCTGGAAACACCATATATTTT
.	TRBJ1-4	.	TRBV24-1	CATSDPPGRGRNEKLFF	TGTGCCACCAGTGACCCGCCCGGCCGCGGCCGGAATGAAAAACTGTTTTTT
.	TRBJ1-5	TRBD1	TRBV5-1	CASSLGTGTAISPQHF	TGCGCCAGCAGCTTGGGGACAGGAACGGCAATCAGCCCCCAGCATTTT
.	TRBJ2-1	TRBD1	TRBV7-3	CASSPSRDRGPNEQFF	TGTGCCAGCAGCCCGTCCCGGGACAGGGGCCCCAATGAGCAGTTCTTC
.	TRBJ1-1	.	TRBV6-6	CASTNSPNVNTEAFF	TGTGCCAGCACCAACAGTCCGAATGTGAACACTGAAGCTTTCTTT
few	TRBJ2-7	TRBD1	TRBV5-1	CASSLGSGQEFRVEQYF	TGCGCCAGCAGCTTGGGTTCGGGACAGGAATTTCGTGTTGAGCAGTACTTC
once	TRBJ1-1	.	TRBV7-2	CASSPLQNTEAFF	TGTGCCAGCAGCCCCTTACAGAACACTGAAGCTTTCTTT
.	TRBJ2-5	TRBD1	TRBV24-1	CATSDPGTGGQETQYF	TGTGCCACCAGTGACCCCGGGACAGGGGGCCAAGAGACCCAGTACTTC
.	TRBJ2-7	.	TRBV28	CASRLRTDYEQYF	TGTGCCAGCAGACTCCGGACAGACTACGAGCAGTACTTC
.	TRBJ1-6	TRBD1	TRBV6-5	CASRSGTANNSPLHF	TGTGCCAGCAGGTCCGGGACAGCCAATAATTCACCCCTCCACTTT
.	TRBJ2-5	TRBD1	TRBV7-2	CASSLGDRGLWETQYF	TGTGCCAGCAGCTTAGGGGACAGGGGGCTCTGGGAGACCCAGTACTTC
.	TRBJ2-1	TRBD2	TRBV3-1/TRBV3-2	CASSQDIGAGNEQFF	TGTGCCAGCAGCCAAGATATCGGAGCGGGGAATGAGCAGTTCTTC
few	TRBJ2-1	TRBD2	TRBV2	CASSEAPSGRVFF	TGTGCCAGCAGTGAAGCTCCGAGCGGGAGGGTATTCTTC
.	TRBJ1-5	TRBD1	TRBV12-3/TRBV12-4	CASSSTGAQPQHF	TGTGCCAGCAGTTCCACAGGGGCTCAGCCCCAGCATTTT
.	TRBJ2-1	TRBD2	TRBV15	CATNSGRAGNEQFF	TGTGCCACCAATAGCGGGAGGGCCGGGAATGAGCAGTTCTTC
.	TRBJ2-2	.	TRBV19	CASRHGPGSTNTGELFF	TGTGCCAGTAGACATGGGCCGGGGTCGACGAACACCGGGGAGCTGTTTTTT
.	TRBJ2-1	.	TRBV19	CASSIKRDSYNEQFF	TGTGCCAGTAGTATTAAGAGGGACTCCTACAATGAGCAGTTCTTC
few	TRBJ1-1	.	TRBV5-1	CASSLGTLEAFF	TGCGCCAGCAGCCTGGGGACACTTGAAGCTTTCTTT
few	TRBJ1-2	TRBD1	TRBV10-3	CAITSDRGVDGYTF	TGTGCCATCACCTCGGACAGGGGTGTTGATGGCTACACCTTC
.	TRBJ1-2	TRBD1	TRBV7-9	CASSFSAGGLLGYTF	TGTGCCAGCAGCTTTTCGGCAGGGGGCCTTCTTGGCTACACCTTC
.	TRBJ2-3	.	TRBV30	CAWSVGSGPTDTQYF	TGTGCCTGGAGTGTAGGCAGCGGGCCCACAGATACGCAGTATTTT
.	TRBJ2-1	.	TRBV7-9	CASSLMAGGDNEQFF	TGTGCCAGCAGCTTAATGGCCGGCGGAGACAATGAGCAGTTCTTC
once	TRBJ2-5	TRBD2	TRBV5-1	CASSLIPLGGGETQYF	TGCGCCAGCAGCCTCATCCCGCTGGGGGGGGGAGAGACCCAGTACTTC
few	TRBJ1-1	.	TRBV5-1	CASSVTGANTEAFF	TGCGCCAGCAGCGTGACAGGCGCTAACACTGAAGCTTTCTTT
.	TRBJ1-5	.	TRBV5-1	CASSFFVGSNQPQHF	TGCGCCAGCAGCTTTTTTGTGGGCAGCAATCAGCCCCAGCATTTT
few	TRBJ1-5	.	TRBV4-1	CASSQAGGNQPQHF	TGCGCCAGCAGCCAAGCAGGGGGCAATCAGCCCCAGCATTTT
few	TRBJ2-5	.	TRBV11-1	CASSLAGTSGETQYF	TGTGCCAGCAGCTTAGCAGGGACATCCGGGGAGACCCAGTACTTC
.	TRBJ1-4	TRBD1	TRBV4-2	CASSQVRDSHEKLFF	TGTGCCAGCAGCCAAGTCCGGGACAGTCATGAAAAACTGTTTTTT
.	TRBJ1-4	TRBD1	TRBV10-3	CAISESGSTGAPNEKLFF	TGTGCCATCAGTGAGTCTGGATCCACAGGGGCCCCTAATGAAAAACTGTTTTTT
.	TRBJ2-1	TRBD2	TRBV11-2	CASSLVGGGYNEQFF	TGTGCCAGCAGCTTAGTGGGGGGGGGCTACAATGAGCAGTTCTTC
once	TRBJ2-1	.	TRBV27	CASSRQGDEQFF	TGTGCCAGCAGTCGTCAGGGCGATGAGCAGTTCTTC
once	TRBJ1-1	TRBD1	TRBV6-5	CASSYSRQGLNTEAFF	TGTGCCAGCAGTTACTCAAGACAGGGCTTGAACACTGAAGCTTTCTTT
.	TRBJ2-3	TRBD1	TRBV11-3	CASSLDRDTTPDTQYF	TGTGCCAGCAGCCTCGACAGGGACACTACCCCAGATACGCAGTATTTT
.	TRBJ2-2	.	TRBV18	CASSPPSQGTGELFF	TGTGCCAGCTCACCACCTAGCCAGGGCACCGGGGAGCTGTTTTTT
.	TRBJ1-2	TRBD1	TRBV7-2	CASSLQTGIPNYGYTF	TGTGCCAGCAGCCTACAGACAGGGATACCTAACTATGGCTACACCTTC
.	TRBJ2-3	.	TRBV19	CASSILGRGADTQYF	TGTGCCAGTAGTATACTCGGGAGAGGTGCAGATACGCAGTATTTT